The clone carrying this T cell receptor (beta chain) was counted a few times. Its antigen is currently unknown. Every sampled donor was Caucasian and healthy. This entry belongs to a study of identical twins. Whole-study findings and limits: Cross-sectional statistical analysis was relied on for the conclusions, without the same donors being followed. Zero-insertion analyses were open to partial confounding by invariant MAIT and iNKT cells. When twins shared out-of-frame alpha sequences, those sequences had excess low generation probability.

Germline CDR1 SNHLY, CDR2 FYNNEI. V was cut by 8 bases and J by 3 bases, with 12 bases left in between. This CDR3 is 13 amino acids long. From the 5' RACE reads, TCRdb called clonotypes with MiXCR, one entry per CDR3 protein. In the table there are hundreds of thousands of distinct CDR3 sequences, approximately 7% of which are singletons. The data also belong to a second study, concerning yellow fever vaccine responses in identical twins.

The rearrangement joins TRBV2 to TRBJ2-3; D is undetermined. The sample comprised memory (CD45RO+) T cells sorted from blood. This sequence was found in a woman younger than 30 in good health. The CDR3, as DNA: TGTGCCAGCTTCCCAGGAAGTACAGATACGCAGTATTTT. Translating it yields CASFPGSTDTQYF.